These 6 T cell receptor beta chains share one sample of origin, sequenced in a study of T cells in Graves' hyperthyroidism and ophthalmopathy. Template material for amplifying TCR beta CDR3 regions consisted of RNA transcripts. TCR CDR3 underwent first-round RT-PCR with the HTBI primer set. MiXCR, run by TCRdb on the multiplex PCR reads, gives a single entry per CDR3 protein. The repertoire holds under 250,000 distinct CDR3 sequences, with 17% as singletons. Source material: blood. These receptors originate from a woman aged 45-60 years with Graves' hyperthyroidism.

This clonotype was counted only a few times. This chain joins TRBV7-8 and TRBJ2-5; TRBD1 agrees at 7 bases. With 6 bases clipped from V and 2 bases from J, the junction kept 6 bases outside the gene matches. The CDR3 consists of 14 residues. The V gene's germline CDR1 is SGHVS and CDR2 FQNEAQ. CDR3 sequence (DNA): TGTGCCAGCAGTGACGGGACAGCTCAAGAGACCCAGTACTTC. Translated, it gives CASSDGTAQETQYF.

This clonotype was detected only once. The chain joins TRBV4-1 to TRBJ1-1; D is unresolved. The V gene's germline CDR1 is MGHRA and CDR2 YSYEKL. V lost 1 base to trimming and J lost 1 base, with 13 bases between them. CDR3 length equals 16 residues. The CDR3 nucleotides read TGCGCCAGCAGCCAAGCGTCTGGGCGATCGAACACTGAAGCTTTCTTT. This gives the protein CASSQASGRSNTEAFF.

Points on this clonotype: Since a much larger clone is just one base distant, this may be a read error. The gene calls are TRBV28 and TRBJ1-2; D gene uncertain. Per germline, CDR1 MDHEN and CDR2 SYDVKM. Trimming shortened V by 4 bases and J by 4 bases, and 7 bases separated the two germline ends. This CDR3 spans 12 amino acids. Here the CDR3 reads CASSSTRYGYTF. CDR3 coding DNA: TGTGCCAGCAGTTCGACCCGCTATGGCTACACCTTC.

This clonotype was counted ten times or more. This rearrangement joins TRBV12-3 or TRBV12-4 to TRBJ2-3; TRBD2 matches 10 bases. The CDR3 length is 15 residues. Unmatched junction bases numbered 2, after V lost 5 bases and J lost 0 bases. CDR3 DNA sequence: TGTGCCAGCAGTGTTAGCGGGAGGAGCACAGATACGCAGTATTTT. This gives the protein CASSVSGRSTDTQYF.

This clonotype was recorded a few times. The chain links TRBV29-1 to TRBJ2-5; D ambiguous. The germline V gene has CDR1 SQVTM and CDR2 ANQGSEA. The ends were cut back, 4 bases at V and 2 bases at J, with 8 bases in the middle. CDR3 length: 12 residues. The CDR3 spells CSVGHLQETQYF. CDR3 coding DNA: TGCAGCGTTGGTCACCTTCAAGAGACCCAGTACTTC.

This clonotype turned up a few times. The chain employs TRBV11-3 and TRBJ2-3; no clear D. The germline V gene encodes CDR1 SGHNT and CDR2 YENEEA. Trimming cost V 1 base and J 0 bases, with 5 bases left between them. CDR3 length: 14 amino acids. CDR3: CASSLGVSTDTQYF. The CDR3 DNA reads TGTGCCAGCAGCTTAGGCGTTAGCACAGATACGCAGTATTTT.